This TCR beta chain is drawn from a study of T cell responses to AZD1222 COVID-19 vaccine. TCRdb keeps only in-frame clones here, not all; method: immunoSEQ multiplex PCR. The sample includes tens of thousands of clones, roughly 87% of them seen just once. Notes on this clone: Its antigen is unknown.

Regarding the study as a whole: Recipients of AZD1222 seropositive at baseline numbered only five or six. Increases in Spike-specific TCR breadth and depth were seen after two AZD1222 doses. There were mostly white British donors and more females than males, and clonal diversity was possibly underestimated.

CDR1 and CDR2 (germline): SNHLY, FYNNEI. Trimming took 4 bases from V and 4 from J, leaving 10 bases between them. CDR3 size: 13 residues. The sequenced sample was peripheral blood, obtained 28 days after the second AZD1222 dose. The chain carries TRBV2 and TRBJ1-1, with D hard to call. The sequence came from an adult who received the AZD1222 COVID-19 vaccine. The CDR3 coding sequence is TGTGCCAGCAGTGCTGGTAGGGCCACTGAAGCTTTCTTT. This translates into CASSAGRATEAFF.